Listed here is a single T cell receptor beta chain. The entry originates in a study of blood T cell repertoires in COVID-19. In the study overall: Spain, Italy and the United States supplied samples that represented acute and convalescent COVID-19.

The V gene's germline CDR1 is KGHSH and CDR2 LQKENI. Trimming stripped 3 bases from V and 0 bases from J, with 13 bases between. The CDR3 is 16 amino acids. Sequenced by immunoSEQ multiplex PCR; TCRdb stores in-frame clones only, minus some. The sample has about 210,000 clones, around 82% seen once. The receptor's source is a woman aged 70-85 years with acute or convalescent COVID-19. Sample: peripheral blood. V usage is TRBV18 and J usage is TRBJ2-3, with D tentatively TRBD2 (6 bases). The CDR3 coding sequence is TGTGCCAGCTCACCTCGTGTTAGCGGAAGCACAGATACGCAGTATTTT. It encodes CASSPRVSGSTDTQYF.